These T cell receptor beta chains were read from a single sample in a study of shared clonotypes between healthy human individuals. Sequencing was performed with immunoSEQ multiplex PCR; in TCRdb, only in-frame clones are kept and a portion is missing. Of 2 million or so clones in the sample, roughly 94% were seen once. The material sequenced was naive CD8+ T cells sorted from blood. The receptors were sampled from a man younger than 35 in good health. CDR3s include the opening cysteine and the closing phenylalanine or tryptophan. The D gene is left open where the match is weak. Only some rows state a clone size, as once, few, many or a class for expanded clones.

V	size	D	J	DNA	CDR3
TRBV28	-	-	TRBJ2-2	TGTGCCAGCAGCCTGGGACTCGATTACACCGGGGAGCTGTTTTTT	CASSLGLDYTGELFF
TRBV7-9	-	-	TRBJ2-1	TGTGCCAGCAGCTTTGGGGTTTATGAGCAGTTCTTC	CASSFGVYEQFF
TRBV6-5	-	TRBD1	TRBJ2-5	TGTGCCAGCAGTCACTCCGCCGACAGGGTGGAGACCCAGTACTTC	CASSHSADRVETQYF
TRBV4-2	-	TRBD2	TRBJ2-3	TGTGCCAGCAGCCATCGGACTAGCGGGCCCACAGATACGCAGTATTTT	CASSHRTSGPTDTQYF
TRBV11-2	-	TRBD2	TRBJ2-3	TGTGCCAGCAGACCGTCTCCAGGACTAGGAGCGGGTACGCAGTATTTT	CASRPSPGLGAGTQYF
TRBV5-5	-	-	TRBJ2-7	TGTGCCAGCTCTGCCGGGACGGAACTATCCTACGAGCAGTACTTC	CASSAGTELSYEQYF
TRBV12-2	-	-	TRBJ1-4	TGTGCCCAGATCCCCCGGGCACCGGTCCCCTCGTCCTCGATCTTTAATGAAAAACTGTTTTTT	CAQIPRAPVPSSSIFNEKLFF
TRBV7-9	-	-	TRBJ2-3	TGTGCCAGCAGCTTAGGAATGGATACGCAGTATTTT	CASSLGMDTQYF
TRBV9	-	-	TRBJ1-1	TGTGCCAGCAGCGTAGATAAGAGCGTGGGAGACACTGAAGCTTTCTTT	CASSVDKSVGDTEAFF
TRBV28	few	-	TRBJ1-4	TGTGCCAGCAGCCCCACCAAGGCACAGCCGCTTTGGAAACTGTTTTTT	CASSPTKAQPLWKLFF
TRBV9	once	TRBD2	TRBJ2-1	TGTGCCAGCAGCGTTTCGGGGGCTAGCGGGGTATACAATGAGCAGTTCTTC	CASSVSGASGVYNEQFF
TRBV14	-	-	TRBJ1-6	TGTGCCAGCAGCCCGATGGGGCAGCTAATGGTTTCACCCCTCCACTTT	CASSPMGQLMVSPLHF
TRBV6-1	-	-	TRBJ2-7	TGTGCCAGCAGTGAAGCACAGGGTTCGTACGAGCAGTACTTC	CASSEAQGSYEQYF
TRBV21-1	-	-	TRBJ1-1	TGTGCCAGCAGAAGGGGGAGAGTAACTGAAGCTTTCTTT	CASRRGRVTEAFF
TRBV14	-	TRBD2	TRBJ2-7	TGTGCCCCTGGGGCTCTAGCGGGGATCTACGAGCAGTACTTC	CAPGALAGIYEQYF
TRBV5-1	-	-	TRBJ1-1	TGCGCCAGCAGCGCAGACCCGTGGAGCACTGAAGCTTTCTTT	CASSADPWSTEAFF
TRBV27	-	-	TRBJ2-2	TGTGCCAGCAGTGAACGGCAGGTGGCCGGGGAGCTGTTTTTT	CASSERQVAGELFF
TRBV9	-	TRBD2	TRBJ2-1	TGTGCCAGCAGCGTATCATCCCGAAGCGGGGGCTACAATGAGCAGTTCTTC	CASSVSSRSGGYNEQFF
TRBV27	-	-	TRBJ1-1	TGTGCCAGCAGCCCCGGTGTGGGGGTGGCTGAAGCTTTCTTT	CASSPGVGVAEAFF
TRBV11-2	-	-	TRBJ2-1	TGTGCCAGCAGCCCGGGGGAAGGTGAGCAGTTCTTC	CASSPGEGEQFF
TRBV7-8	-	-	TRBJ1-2	TGTGCCAGCAGCTTAGAGGCCGGGGAGAACTATGGCTACACCTTC	CASSLEAGENYGYTF
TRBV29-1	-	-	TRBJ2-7	TGCAGCGTTCAATATAACCCCGATTACGAGCAGTACTTC	CSVQYNPDYEQYF
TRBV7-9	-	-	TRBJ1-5	TGTGCCAGCAGCTTAGAAAGTCTCGGGCCCCAGCATTTT	CASSLESLGPQHF
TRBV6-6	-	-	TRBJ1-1	TGTGCCAGCAGTTACGTAGACGTGAACACTGAAGCTTTCTTT	CASSYVDVNTEAFF
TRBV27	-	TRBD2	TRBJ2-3	TGTGCCAGCAGCCCAAGGACTAGCATCCAGCTTGATACGCAGTATTTT	CASSPRTSIQLDTQYF
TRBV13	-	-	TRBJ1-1	TGTGCCAGCAGCTTAAAGGCGGGGGGAGAGGCTTTCTTT	CASSLKAGGEAFF
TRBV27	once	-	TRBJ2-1	TGTGCCAGCGGGGAATTAGCGAAATTCAGTGAGCAGTTCTTC	CASGELAKFSEQFF